The 27 T cell receptor beta chains reported below all come from one sample, sequenced in a study of vaccination and CD4 T cells after COVID-19. These receptors have no identified antigens. Treatment specified: roughly 10-day PBMC culture with coronavirus spike peptide pools or control peptides (ViraFEST assay). These CD4+ T cells came from an unexposed donor, sampled before the COVID-19 pandemic (2011-2018). Sequence data for DNA of cultured CD4+ T cells were generated by the Oncomine TCR Beta short-read assay. The authors extracted genomic DNA from cultured CD4+ T cells. TCRdb ran MiXCR on the PCR reads and lists one entry per CDR3 protein. The sample yields over 9,500 distinct CDR3 sequences, around 37% seen once. Sequencing was carried out using CD4+ T cells from blood, cultured in vitro. The source is a human donor in good health.

The genes are TRBV7-2 and TRBJ2-3, with 13 bases lining up with TRBD2. CDR1 SGHTA and CDR2 FQGNSA come from the germline V gene. The CDR3 totals 15 residues. The V gene end was trimmed by 5 bases and the J gene end by 9 bases; junction bases not matched to a gene: 8. The CDR3 bases are TGTGCCAGCAGCCCGTCTGGGACTAGCGGGAACACGCAGTATTTT. Protein product: CASSPSGTSGNTQYF.

By share of the sample, this clonotype is medium-sized. The chain is built from TRBV27 and TRBJ1-5; 7 bases line up with TRBD1. Germline CDR1 is MNHEY and CDR2 is SMNVEV (reference sequence). The junction had 11 bases not matched to a gene; V was cut back by 6 bases and J by 6 bases. The CDR3 covers 15 residues. The CDR3 DNA follows: TGTGCCAGCAGGCCTTTCACAGGGGACAGTCAGCCCCAGCATTTT. This gives the protein CASRPFTGDSQPQHF.

This clonotype was recorded once. The chain combines TRBV11-2 with TRBJ2-7; 9 nucleotides match TRBD1. This CDR3 is built from 16 residues. CDR1 and CDR2 (germline): SGHAT, FQNNGV. The J segment lost 4 bases and the V segment lost 6 bases, leaving 13 bases of the junction unmatched. CDR3 DNA: TGTGCCAGCAGTAGGGTGAAGGGGGACAGGGCTTACGAGCAGTACTTC. This encodes CASSRVKGDRAYEQYF.

This clonotype was seen a handful of times. The chain employs TRBV27 and TRBJ1-2; D is uncertain. The germline V and J ends were trimmed by 3 bases and 4 bases, with 9 bases remaining between them. Per the germline V gene, CDR1 is MNHEY and CDR2 is SMNVEV (reference sequence). This CDR3 is built from 13 residues. The CDR3 DNA is TGTGCCAGCAGTTTGCTAGGGTCCTATGGCTACACCTTC. This translates into CASSLLGSYGYTF.

This chain joins TRBV20-1 and TRBJ1-1; D call uncertain. This CDR3 spans 13 amino acids. Germline loops: CDR1 DFQATT, CDR2 SNEGSKA (reference sequence). The V end was cut by 4 bases, the J end by 5 bases, with 14 bases between. The CDR3 region has the DNA TGCAGTGCTATTGACCAACCGGGGACTGAAGCTTTCTTT. This codes for CSAIDQPGTEAFF.

The sample holds a few counts of this clonotype. The chain joins TRBV24-1 to TRBJ2-2; no clear D. Germline assignment: CDR1 KGHDR and CDR2 SFDVKD. The CDR3 length is 12 residues. Trimming took 10 bases from V and 5 from J, leaving 10 bases between them. The DNA of the CDR3 is TGTGCCACTTCCAGAGGAACCGGGGAGCTGTTTTTT. Translating gives CATSRGTGELFF.

This clonotype turned up a few times. This chain links TRBV28 with TRBJ2-7; D unresolved. Trimming shortened V by 1 base and J by 12 bases, and 10 bases separated the two germline ends. In germline, CDR1 is MDHEN, CDR2 SYDVKM. The CDR3 contains 11 residues. CDR3 residues: CASSLSLPLYF. The CDR3 DNA follows: TGTGCCAGCAGTTTATCCCTGCCTCTGTACTTC.

This rearrangement joins TRBV19 to TRBJ1-6; 11 nucleotides agree with TRBD1. V shed 6 bases and J 10 bases; nucleotides not matched to a gene: 5. The CDR3 is made up of 14 amino acids. Germline CDR1 LNHDA, CDR2 SQIVND (reference sequence). The CDR3 nucleotides read TGTGCCAGTAGCCCGGGACAGGGGGAGTCACCCCTCCACTTT. Its translation: CASSPGQGESPLHF.

This clonotype has only one observation. The chain recombines TRBV6-1 with TRBJ2-7; D is tentatively TRBD1 or TRBD2 (6 bases each). Per germline, CDR1 MNHNS and CDR2 SASEGT. V gave up 3 bases and J gave up 5 bases, with 14 bases separating them. This CDR3 is built from 14 residues. CDR3 sequence: CASSDPGGFDEQYF. In DNA form, the CDR3 reads TGTGCCAGCAGTGACCCCGGGGGCTTCGACGAGCAGTACTTC.

About this clonotype itself: One end of the junction is discordant with germline, which a read error may explain. The J gene is TRBJ2-7, the V gene TRBV4-2; D could derive from TRBD1 or TRBD2 (6 bases each). Germline CDR1 reads LGHNA; CDR2 reads YNFKEQ. The CDR3 is made up of 15 amino acids. CDR3 nucleotides: TGTGCCAGCAGCCAAGGGGGGGCAATCCACTACGAGGAGTACTTC. Residues: CASSQGGAIHYEEYF.

The chain uses TRBV6-1 and TRBJ2-7, with 9 bases fitting TRBD1. CDR1 is MNHNS and CDR2 is SASEGT in the germline V gene. After removal of 6 bases from V and 5 bases from J, the junction contained 11 bases not matched to a gene. This CDR3 contains 15 residues. Written as DNA, the CDR3 is TGTGCCAGCAGAACGACAGGGGGAGGATCAAACGAGCAGTACTTC. This encodes CASRTTGGGSNEQYF.

This chain connects TRBV6-2 or TRBV6-3 to TRBJ2-7, with a possible D match to TRBD2 (6 bases). V was trimmed by 10 bases and J by 7 bases, leaving 17 bases between them. Germline V gene data show CDR1 as MNHEY and CDR2 as SVGEGT. CDR3 length: 12 amino acids. CDR3 sequence reads: CATSRREGEQYF. The CDR3 DNA reads as TGTGCCACTAGCCGGAGGGAAGGGGAGCAGTACTTC.

The V call is TRBV20-1, the J call TRBJ1-1; 7 bases are shared with TRBD1. Trimming took 0 bases from V and 3 from J; bases not matched to a gene: 10. This CDR3 region has 16 residues. Germline CDR1 and CDR2: DFQATT and SNEGSKA (reference sequence). CDR3 amino acids: CSARDEGGAGDTEAFF. Here the CDR3 DNA reads TGCAGTGCTAGAGATGAAGGGGGCGCAGGGGACACTGAAGCTTTCTTT.

By frequency in the sample, this clonotype is medium-sized. CDR3 residues: CSARDARQGWETQYF. CDR3 sequence (DNA): TGCAGTGCTAGAGACGCCCGACAGGGCTGGGAGACCCAGTACTTC. This sequence joins TRBV20-1 and TRBJ2-5; 7 bases map to TRBD1. From germline, CDR1 is DFQATT and CDR2 SNEGSKA (reference sequence). CDR3 size: 15 residues. V shed 0 bases, J shed 5 bases, and the junction held 9 bases outside the gene matches.

This clonotype was detected only a few times. The chain has TRBV20-1 and TRBJ2-3; D may be TRBD2 (6 bases). Looked up from germline, CDR1 is DFQATT and CDR2 is SNEGSKA (reference sequence). This CDR3 is 17 amino acids long. The V end lost 5 bases, the J end lost 3 bases, and 24 bases lay between the germline ends. The CDR3 DNA sequence: TGCAGTGCTGATGCAGGGTGGGCGGGACGAGGGACAGATACGCAGTATTTT. This encodes CSADAGWAGRGTDTQYF.

This clonotype was recorded a few times. The chain has TRBV11-1 and TRBJ2-7; D ambiguous. This CDR3 spans 14 amino acids. Trimming cost V 4 bases and J 2 bases, with 12 bases left between them. Germline values: CDR1 SGHAT, CDR2 FQDESV (reference sequence). CDR3 in amino acids: CASSWGARAYEQYF. The CDR3 nucleotides read TGTGCCAGCAGCTGGGGTGCCAGAGCCTACGAGCAGTACTTC.

This clonotype showed up just a few times. V and J are TRBV6-1 and TRBJ1-1; D not certain. This CDR3 is 13 amino acids long. The germline V and J ends were trimmed by 7 bases and 2 bases, with 11 bases remaining between them. Germline assignment: CDR1 MNHNS and CDR2 SASEGT. CDR3 DNA sequence: TGTGCCAGCACTTGGGTTCCTAACACTGAAGCTTTCTTT. It yields the protein CASTWVPNTEAFF.

The V call is TRBV7-2, the J call TRBJ1-1; 8 bases are a match to TRBD1. The germline CDR1 and CDR2 sequences are SGHTA and FQGNSA. The CDR3 is made up of 15 amino acids. The trim removed 5 bases at V and 1 base at J, leaving 6 bases unmatched. The CDR3 loop is CASSRGDRRNTEAFF. The CDR3 coding sequence is TGTGCCAGCAGCAGAGGGGACAGGAGGAACACTGAAGCTTTCTTT.

The rearrangement links TRBV19 to TRBJ1-5, with D unresolved. The V end was cut by 3 bases, the J end by 4 bases, with 13 bases between. Germline CDR1 is LNHDA and CDR2 is SQIVND (reference sequence). The CDR3 has 15 residues. DNA of the CDR3: TGTGCCAGTAGTATGGTAAGGTCGGTTAATCAGCCCCAGCATTTT. Residues: CASSMVRSVNQPQHF. The full variable domain, in which reference TRBV19 and TRBJ1-5 provide the parts outside the CDR3, is DGGITQSPKYLFRKEGQNVTLSCEQNLNHDAMYWYRQDPGQGLRLIYYSQIVNDFQKGDIAEGYSVSREKKESFPLTVTSAQKNPTAFYLCASSMVRSVNQPQHFGDGTRLSIL.

The rearrangement uses TRBV27 and TRBJ1-6; the D is unclear. Trimming shortened V by 4 bases and J by 8 bases, and 15 bases separated the two germline ends. This CDR3 spans 15 amino acids. The germline CDR1 and CDR2 sequences are MNHEY and SMNVEV (reference sequence). The CDR3 sequence is CASSWVRPRDSPLHF. In nucleotides, the CDR3 is TGTGCCAGCAGTTGGGTCAGACCTCGGGATTCACCCCTCCACTTT.

This chain uses TRBV7-6 with TRBJ2-7; 9 nucleotides agree with TRBD2. Germline V gives CDR1 SGHVS, CDR2 FNYEAQ. The CDR3 runs to 15 residues. J gave up 7 bases and V 1 base, and 8 bases lay outside the gene matches. The CDR3 reads CASSLGAGGPGEQYF. The CDR3 DNA reads TGTGCCAGCAGCTTAGGGGCGGGAGGGCCGGGTGAGCAGTACTTC.

V usage is TRBV2 and J usage is TRBJ1-1; D is unclear. V lost 1 base and J lost 5, with 11 bases in between. The CDR3 has 14 residues. Germline lookup yields CDR1 SNHLY and CDR2 FYNNEI. Written as DNA, the CDR3 is TGTGCCAGCAGTGAAGAGGTAGGGATGACTGAAGCTTTCTTT. It codes for CASSEEVGMTEAFF.

The chain has TRBV4-3 and TRBJ2-3; 16 bases fit TRBD2. The germline CDR1 and CDR2 sequences are LGHNA and YSLEER. CDR3 length equals 18 residues. The ends lost 1 base at V and 6 bases at J; junction bases unmatched: 7. CDR3 sequence reads: CASSQGGLAGGFMDTQYF. The CDR3, as DNA: TGCGCCAGCAGCCAAGGGGGACTAGCGGGAGGGTTCATGGATACGCAGTATTTT.

This clonotype showed up just a few times. The V and J genes are TRBV11-3 and TRBJ2-1; D not certain. Germline V gives CDR1 SGHNT, CDR2 YENEEA. The germline V and J ends were trimmed by 0 bases and 0 bases, with 6 bases remaining between them. The CDR3 consists of 15 residues. In DNA, the CDR3 is TGTGCCAGCAGCTTAGACCCTAGCTCCTACAATGAGCAGTTCTTC. Protein product: CASSLDPSSYNEQFF. The full variable domain, rest sourced from reference TRBV11-3 and TRBJ2-1, is EAGVVQSPRYKIIEKKQPVAFWCNPISGHNTLYWYLQNLGQGPELLIRYENEEAVDDSQLPKDRFSAERLKGVDSTLKIQPAELGDSAVYLCASSLDPSSYNEQFFGPGTRLTVL.

This clonotype turned up a few times. The chain carries TRBV24-1 and TRBJ2-1; D unclear. The CDR3 consists of 13 residues. The germline gives CDR1 KGHDR, CDR2 SFDVKD. V shed 4 bases and J shed 9 bases, with 12 bases lying between them. Written as DNA, the CDR3 is TGTGCCACCAGTGAACAGCCCGGATTTGAGCAGTTCTTC. Protein product: CATSEQPGFEQFF.

The chain uses TRBV7-3 and TRBJ2-3; no clear D gene. Germline CDR1 is SGHTA and CDR2 is FQGTGA. The CDR3 runs to 14 residues. Trimming took 3 bases from V and 1 from J, leaving 8 bases between them. The CDR3 DNA is TGTGCCAGCAGCTTCTTGCACGGCACAGATACGCAGTATTTT. As protein: CASSFLHGTDTQYF.

Notes on this clonotype: Compared with germline, one end of the junction differs, possibly owing to a read error. The chain combines TRBV19 with TRBJ2-5, with D unresolved. The germline V gene has CDR1 LNHDA and CDR2 SQIVND (reference sequence). The CDR3 runs to 14 residues. In DNA form, the CDR3 reads TGTGCCAGCAGTACGGTGGCATTTCAAGAGACCCAGTACTTC. The encoded protein is CASSTVAFQETQYF.